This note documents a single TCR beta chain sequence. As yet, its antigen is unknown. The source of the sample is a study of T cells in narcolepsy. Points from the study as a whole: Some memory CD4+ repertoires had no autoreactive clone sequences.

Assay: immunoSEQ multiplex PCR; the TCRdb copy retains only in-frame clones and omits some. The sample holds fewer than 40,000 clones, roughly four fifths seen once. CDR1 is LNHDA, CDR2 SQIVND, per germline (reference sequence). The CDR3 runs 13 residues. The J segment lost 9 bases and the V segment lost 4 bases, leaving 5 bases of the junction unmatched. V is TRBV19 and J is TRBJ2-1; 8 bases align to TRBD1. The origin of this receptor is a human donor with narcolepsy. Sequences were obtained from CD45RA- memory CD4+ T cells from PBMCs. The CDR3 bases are TGTGCCAGTAGTACCGGACAGGGTGGTGAGCAGTTCTTC. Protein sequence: CASSTGQGGEQFF.